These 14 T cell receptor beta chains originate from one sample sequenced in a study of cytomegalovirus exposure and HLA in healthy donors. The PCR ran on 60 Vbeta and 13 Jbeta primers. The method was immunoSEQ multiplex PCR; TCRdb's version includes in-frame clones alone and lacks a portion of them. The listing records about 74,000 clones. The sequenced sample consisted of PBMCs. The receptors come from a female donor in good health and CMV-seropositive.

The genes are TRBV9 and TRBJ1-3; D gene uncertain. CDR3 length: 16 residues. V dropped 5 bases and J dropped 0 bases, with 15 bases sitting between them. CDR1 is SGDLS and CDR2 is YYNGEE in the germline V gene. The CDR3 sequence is CASSNNPGYSGNTIYF. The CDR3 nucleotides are TGTGCCAGCAGTAACAATCCGGGATACTCTGGAAACACCATATATTTT.

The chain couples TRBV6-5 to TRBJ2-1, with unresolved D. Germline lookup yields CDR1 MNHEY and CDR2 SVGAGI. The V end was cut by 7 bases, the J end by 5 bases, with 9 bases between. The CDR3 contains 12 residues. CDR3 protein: CASTRWDNEQFF. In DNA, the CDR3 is TGTGCCAGCACGAGGTGGGACAATGAGCAGTTCTTC.

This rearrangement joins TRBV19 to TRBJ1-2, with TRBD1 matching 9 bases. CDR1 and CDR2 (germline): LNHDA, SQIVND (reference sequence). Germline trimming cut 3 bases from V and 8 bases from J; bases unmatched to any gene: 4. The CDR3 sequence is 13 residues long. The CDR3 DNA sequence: TGTGCCAGTAGTATGGGACAGGGATGGGGCTACACCTTC. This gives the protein CASSMGQGWGYTF.

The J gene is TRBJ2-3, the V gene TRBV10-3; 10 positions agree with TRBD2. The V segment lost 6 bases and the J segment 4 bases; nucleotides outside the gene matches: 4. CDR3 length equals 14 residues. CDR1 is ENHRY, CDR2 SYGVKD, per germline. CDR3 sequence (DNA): TGTGCCATCAGCCTAGCGGGAGAAGCAGATACGCAGTATTTT. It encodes CAISLAGEADTQYF.

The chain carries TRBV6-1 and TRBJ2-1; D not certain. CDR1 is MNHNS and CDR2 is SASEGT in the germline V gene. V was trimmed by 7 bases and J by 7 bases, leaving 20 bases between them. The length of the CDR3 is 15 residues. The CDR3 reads CASTFAQITVNEQFF. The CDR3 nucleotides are TGTGCCAGCACCTTTGCCCAAATAACAGTTAATGAGCAGTTCTTC.

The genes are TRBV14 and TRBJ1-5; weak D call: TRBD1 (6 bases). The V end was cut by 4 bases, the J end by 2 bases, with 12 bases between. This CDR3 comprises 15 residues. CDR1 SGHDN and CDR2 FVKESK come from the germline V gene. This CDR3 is CASSRGGAGNQPQHF. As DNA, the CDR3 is TGTGCCAGCAGCCGTGGGGGGGCGGGCAATCAGCCCCAGCATTTT.

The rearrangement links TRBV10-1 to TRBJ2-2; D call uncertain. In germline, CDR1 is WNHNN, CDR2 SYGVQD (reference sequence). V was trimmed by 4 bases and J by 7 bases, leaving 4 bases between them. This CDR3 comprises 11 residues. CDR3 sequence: CASSGLGELFF. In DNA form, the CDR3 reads TGCGCCAGCAGTGGGCTCGGGGAGCTGTTTTTT.

The CDR3 loop is CASSWDSRGGSYEQYF. The DNA for the CDR3 is TGTGCCAGCAGTTGGGACTCTCGAGGTGGGAGCTACGAGCAGTACTTC. The rearrangement links TRBV28 to TRBJ2-7; D is possibly TRBD2 (6 bases). V was shortened by 4 bases and J by 3 bases, with 19 bases between the two germline ends. CDR1 MDHEN and CDR2 SYDVKM come from the germline V gene. This CDR3 is 16 amino acids long.

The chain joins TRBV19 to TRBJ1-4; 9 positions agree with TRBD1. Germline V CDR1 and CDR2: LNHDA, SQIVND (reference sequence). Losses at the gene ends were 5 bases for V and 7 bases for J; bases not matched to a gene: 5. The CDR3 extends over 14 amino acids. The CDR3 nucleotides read TGTGCCAGTAGTCTAGGACAGGGGTCTGAAAAACTGTTTTTT. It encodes CASSLGQGSEKLFF.

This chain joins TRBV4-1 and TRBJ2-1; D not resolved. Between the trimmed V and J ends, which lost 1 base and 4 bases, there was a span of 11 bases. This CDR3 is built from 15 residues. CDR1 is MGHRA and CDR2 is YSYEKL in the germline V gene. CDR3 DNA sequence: TGCGCCAGCAGCCAAGCGGCGGTGCGTTACAATGAGCAGTTCTTC. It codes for CASSQAAVRYNEQFF.

The CDR3, as DNA: TGTGCCAGCTCACAGGCAGGGAATAGCAATCAGCCCCAGCATTTT. This encodes CASSQAGNSNQPQHF. The V and J genes are TRBV18 and TRBJ1-5; D might be TRBD1 (5 bases). The CDR3 extends over 15 amino acids. The germline V gene encodes CDR1 KGHSH and CDR2 LQKENI. The germline V and J ends were trimmed by 4 bases and 0 bases, with 10 bases remaining between them.

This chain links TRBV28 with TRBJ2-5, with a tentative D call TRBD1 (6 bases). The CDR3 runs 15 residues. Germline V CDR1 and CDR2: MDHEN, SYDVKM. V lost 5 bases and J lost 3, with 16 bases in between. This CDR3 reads CASSLPGQHKETQYF. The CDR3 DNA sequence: TGTGCCAGCAGTCTACCCGGACAGCACAAAGAGACCCAGTACTTC. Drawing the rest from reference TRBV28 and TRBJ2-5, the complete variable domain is DVKVTQSSRYLVKRTGEKVFLECVQDMDHENMFWYRQDPGLGLRLIYFSYDVKMKEKGDIPEGYSVSREKKERFSLILESASTNQTSMYLCASSLPGQHKETQYFGPGTRLLVL.

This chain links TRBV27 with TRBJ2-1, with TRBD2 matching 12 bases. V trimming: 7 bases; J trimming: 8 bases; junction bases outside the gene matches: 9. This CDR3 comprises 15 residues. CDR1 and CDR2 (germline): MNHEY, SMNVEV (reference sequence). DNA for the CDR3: TGTGCCAGCAATCTAGCGGGAGGGCCAAGGGATGAGCAGTTCTTC. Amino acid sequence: CASNLAGGPRDEQFF.

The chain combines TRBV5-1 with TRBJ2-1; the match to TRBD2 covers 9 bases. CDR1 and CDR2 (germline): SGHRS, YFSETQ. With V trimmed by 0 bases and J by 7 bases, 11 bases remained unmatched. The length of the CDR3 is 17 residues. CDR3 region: CASSLAGAGGLRNEQFF. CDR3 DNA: TGCGCCAGCAGCTTGGCCGGGGCGGGAGGGCTTAGGAATGAGCAGTTCTTC.